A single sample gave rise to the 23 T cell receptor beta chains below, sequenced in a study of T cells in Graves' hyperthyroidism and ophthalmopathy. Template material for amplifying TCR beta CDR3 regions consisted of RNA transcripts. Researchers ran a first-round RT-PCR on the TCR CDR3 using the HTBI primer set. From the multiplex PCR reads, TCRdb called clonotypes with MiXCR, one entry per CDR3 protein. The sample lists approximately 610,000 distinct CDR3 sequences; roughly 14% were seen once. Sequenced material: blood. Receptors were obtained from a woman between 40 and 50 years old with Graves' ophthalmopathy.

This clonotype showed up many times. The DNA for the CDR3 is TGTGCCAGCAGTTACTCGAGGAGGACGAGCGTGGGCGTACGGATCACTGAAGCTTTCTTT. It is translated as CASSYSRRTSVGVRITEAFF. The V and J genes are TRBV6-2 or TRBV6-3 and TRBJ1-1; D ambiguous. The CDR3 runs 20 residues. The germline V and J ends were trimmed by 0 bases and 4 bases, with 27 bases remaining between them. Germline V gene data show CDR1 as MNHEY and CDR2 as SVGEGT.

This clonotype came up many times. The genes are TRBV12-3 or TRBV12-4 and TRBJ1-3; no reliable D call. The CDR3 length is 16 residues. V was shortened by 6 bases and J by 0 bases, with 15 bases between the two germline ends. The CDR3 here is CASRPSHVLSGNTIYF. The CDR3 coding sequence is TGTGCCAGCAGACCATCCCACGTCCTCTCTGGAAACACCATATATTTT.

CDR3 in amino acids: CASTLGSFTHQSSYEQYF. The DNA of the CDR3 is TGTGCCAGCACCCTCGGCAGTTTCACTCATCAGAGCTCCTACGAGCAGTACTTC. This chain joins TRBV6-2 or TRBV6-3 and TRBJ2-7; D remains unclear. The length of the CDR3 is 18 residues. In germline, CDR1 is MNHEY, CDR2 SVGEGT. V lost 7 bases to trimming and J lost 0 bases, with 25 bases between them.

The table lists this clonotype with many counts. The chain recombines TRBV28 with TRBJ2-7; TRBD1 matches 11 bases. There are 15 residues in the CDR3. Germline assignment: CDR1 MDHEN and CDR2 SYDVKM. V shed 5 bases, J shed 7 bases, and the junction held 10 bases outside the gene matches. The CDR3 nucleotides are TGTGCCAGCAGTCCACCGGGACAGGGGGTGGGGGAGCAGTACTTC. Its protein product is CASSPPGQGVGEQYF.

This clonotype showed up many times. CDR3 amino acids: CASSGSADIPYEQYF. The CDR3 coding sequence is TGTGCCAGCAGTGGGTCAGCGGACATCCCCTACGAGCAGTACTTC. The chain joins TRBV2 to TRBJ2-7; D possibly uses TRBD1 or TRBD2 (5 bases each). This CDR3 comprises 15 residues. Germline CDR1 reads SNHLY; CDR2 reads FYNNEI. Trimming stripped 4 bases from V and 2 bases from J, with 15 bases between.

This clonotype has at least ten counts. The CDR3 region has the DNA TGTGCCAGCAGTCAAAGGTGGGACAGGAGGCAGCCCCAGCATTTT. This translates into CASSQRWDRRQPQHF. This chain joins TRBV6-2 or TRBV6-3 and TRBJ1-5; 8 bases agree with TRBD1. The CDR3 is made up of 15 amino acids. The V segment lost 5 bases and the J segment 7 bases; nucleotides outside the gene matches: 10. CDR1 is MNHEY and CDR2 is SVGEGT in the germline V gene.

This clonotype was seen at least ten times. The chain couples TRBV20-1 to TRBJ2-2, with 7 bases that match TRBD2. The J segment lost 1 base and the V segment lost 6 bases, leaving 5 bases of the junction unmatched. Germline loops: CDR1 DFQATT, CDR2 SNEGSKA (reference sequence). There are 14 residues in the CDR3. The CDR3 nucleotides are TGCAGTGCAATCTCTAGCGGGAACACCGGGGAGCTGTTTTTT. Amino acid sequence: CSAISSGNTGELFF.

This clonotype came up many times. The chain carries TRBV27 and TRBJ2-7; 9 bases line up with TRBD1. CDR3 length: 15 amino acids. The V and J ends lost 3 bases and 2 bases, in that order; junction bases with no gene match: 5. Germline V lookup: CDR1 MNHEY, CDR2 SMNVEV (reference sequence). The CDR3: CASSFRGTGTYEQYF. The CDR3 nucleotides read TGTGCCAGCAGTTTTAGAGGGACAGGGACCTACGAGCAGTACTTC.

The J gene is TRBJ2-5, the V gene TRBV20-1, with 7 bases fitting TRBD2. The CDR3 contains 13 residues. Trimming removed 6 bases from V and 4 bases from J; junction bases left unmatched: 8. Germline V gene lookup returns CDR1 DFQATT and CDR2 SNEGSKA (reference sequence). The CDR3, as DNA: TGCAGTGCCCCCTTGGGGGGGACAGAGACCCAGTACTTC. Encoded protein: CSAPLGGTETQYF.

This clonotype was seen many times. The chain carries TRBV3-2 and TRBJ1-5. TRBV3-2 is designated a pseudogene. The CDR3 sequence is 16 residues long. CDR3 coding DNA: TGTGCCAGCAGCCATTCAAGGGAATCGCCCAATCAGCCCCAGCATTTT. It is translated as CASSHSRESPNQPQHF.

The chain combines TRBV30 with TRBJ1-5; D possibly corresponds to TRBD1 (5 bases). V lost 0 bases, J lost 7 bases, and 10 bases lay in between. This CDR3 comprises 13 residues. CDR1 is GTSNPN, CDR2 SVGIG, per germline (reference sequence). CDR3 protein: CAWSVTQGQPQHF. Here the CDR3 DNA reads TGTGCCTGGAGTGTAACCCAGGGCCAGCCCCAGCATTTT.

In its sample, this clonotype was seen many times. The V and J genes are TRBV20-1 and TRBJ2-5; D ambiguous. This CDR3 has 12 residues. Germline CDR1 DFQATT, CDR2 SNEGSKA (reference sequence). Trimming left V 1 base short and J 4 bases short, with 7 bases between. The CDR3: CSARASLETQYF. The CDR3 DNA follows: TGCAGTGCTAGAGCCTCCCTAGAGACCCAGTACTTC.

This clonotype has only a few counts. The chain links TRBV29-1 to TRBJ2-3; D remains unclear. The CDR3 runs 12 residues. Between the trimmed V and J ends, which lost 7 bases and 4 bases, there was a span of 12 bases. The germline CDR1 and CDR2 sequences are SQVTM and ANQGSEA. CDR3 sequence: CSGFEVPDTQYF. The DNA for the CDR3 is TGCAGCGGCTTTGAGGTCCCAGATACGCAGTATTTT.

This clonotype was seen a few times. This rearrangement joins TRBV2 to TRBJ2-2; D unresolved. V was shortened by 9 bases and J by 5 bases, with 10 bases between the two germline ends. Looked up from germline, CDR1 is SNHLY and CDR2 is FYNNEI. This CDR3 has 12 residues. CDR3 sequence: CASMLETGELFF. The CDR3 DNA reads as TGTGCCAGTATGCTAGAAACCGGGGAGCTGTTTTTT.

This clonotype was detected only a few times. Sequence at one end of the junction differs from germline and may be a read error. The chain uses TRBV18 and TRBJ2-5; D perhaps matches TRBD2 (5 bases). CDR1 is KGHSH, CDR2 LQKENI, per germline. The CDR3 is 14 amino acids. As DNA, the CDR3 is TGTGCCAGCTCCCCACTCGGGGATCCCCAGACCCAGTACTTC. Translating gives CASSPLGDPQTQYF. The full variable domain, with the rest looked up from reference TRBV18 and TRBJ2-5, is NAGVMQNPRHLVRRRGQEARLRCSPMKGHSHVYWYRQLPEEGLKFMVYLQKENIIDESGMPKERFSAEFPKEGPSILRIQQVVRGDSAAYFCASSPLGDPQTQYFGPGTRLLVL.

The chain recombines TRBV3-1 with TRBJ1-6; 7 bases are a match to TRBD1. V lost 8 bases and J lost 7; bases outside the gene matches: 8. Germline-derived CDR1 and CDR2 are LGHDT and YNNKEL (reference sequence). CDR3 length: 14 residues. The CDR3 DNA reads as TGTGCCAGCGCTGCGGGACAGCTAAATTCACCCCTCCACTTT. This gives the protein CASAAGQLNSPLHF.

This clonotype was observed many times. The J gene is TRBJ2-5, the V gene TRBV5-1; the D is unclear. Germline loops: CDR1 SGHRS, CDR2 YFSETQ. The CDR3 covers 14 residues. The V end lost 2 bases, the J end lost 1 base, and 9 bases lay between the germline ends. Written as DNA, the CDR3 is TGCGCCAGCAGCTTCGGTCAGGCCCAAGAGACCCAGTACTTC. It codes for CASSFGQAQETQYF.

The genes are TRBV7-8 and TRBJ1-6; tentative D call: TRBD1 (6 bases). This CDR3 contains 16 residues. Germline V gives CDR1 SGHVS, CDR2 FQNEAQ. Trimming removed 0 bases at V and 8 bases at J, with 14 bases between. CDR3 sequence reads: CASSLAADSFHSPLHF. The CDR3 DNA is TGTGCCAGCAGCTTAGCCGCGGACAGTTTTCATTCACCCCTCCACTTT.

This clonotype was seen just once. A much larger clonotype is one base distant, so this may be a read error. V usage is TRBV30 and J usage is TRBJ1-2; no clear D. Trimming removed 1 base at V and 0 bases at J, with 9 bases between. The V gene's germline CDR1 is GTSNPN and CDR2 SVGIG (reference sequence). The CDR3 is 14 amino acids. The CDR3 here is CAWSGGGPNYGYTF. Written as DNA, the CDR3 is TGTGCCTGGAGTGGAGGAGGACCTAACTATGGCTACACCTTC.

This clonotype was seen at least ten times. The CDR3 protein is CASSLSRGLGSPLHF. The CDR3, as DNA: TGTGCCAGCAGTTTATCGCGGGGGCTTGGGTCACCCCTCCACTTT. V usage is TRBV27 and J usage is TRBJ1-6, with TRBD1 as a possible D gene (6 bases). The CDR3 is 15 residues long. The germline V gene has CDR1 MNHEY and CDR2 SMNVEV (reference sequence). Deletions cut 0 bases from V and 10 bases from J, with 13 bases between.

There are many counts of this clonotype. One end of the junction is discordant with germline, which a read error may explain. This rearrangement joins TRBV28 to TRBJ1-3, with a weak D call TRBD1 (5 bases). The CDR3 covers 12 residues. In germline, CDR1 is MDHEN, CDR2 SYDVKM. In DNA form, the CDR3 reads TGTGCCAGCAGTTTTCAAGGCAGGGTGGCCTTTTTT. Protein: CASSFQGRVAFF.

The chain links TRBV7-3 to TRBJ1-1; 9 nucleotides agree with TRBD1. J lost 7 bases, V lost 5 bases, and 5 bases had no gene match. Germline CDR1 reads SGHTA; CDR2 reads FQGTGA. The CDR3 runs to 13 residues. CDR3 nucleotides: TGTGCCAGCAGCCTCGGACAGGGGTATGAAGCTTTCTTT. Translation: CASSLGQGYEAFF.

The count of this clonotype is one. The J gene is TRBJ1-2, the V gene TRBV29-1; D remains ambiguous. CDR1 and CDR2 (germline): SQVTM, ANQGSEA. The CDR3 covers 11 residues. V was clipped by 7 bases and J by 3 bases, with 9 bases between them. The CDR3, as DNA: TGCAGCGGCCGGAACGACTATGGCTACACCTTC. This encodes CSGRNDYGYTF.